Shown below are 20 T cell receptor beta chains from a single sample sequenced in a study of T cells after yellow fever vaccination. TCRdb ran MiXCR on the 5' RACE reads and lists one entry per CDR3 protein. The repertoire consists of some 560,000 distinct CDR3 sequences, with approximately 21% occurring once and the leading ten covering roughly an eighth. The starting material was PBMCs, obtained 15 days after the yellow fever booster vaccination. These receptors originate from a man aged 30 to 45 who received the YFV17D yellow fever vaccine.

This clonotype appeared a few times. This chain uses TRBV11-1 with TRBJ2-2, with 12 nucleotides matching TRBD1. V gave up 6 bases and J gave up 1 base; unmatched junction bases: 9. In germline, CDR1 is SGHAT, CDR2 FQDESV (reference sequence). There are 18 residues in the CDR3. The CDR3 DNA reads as TGTGCCAGCAGTTCCCTGCGGGACAGGGGGCTGAACACCGGGGAGCTGTTTTTT. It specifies CASSSLRDRGLNTGELFF.

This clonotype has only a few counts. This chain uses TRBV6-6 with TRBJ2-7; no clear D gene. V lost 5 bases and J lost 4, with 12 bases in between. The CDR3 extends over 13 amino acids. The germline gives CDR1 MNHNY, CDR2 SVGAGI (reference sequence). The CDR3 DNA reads TGTGCCAGCAGTACAGACCTGGAGTACGAGCAGTACTTC. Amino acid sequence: CASSTDLEYEQYF.

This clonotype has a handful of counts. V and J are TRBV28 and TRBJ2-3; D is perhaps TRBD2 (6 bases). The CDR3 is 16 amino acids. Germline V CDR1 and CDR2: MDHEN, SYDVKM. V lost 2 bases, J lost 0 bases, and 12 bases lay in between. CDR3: CASSLLAGSSTDTQYF. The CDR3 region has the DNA TGTGCCAGCAGTTTACTGGCGGGAAGTAGCACAGATACGCAGTATTTT.

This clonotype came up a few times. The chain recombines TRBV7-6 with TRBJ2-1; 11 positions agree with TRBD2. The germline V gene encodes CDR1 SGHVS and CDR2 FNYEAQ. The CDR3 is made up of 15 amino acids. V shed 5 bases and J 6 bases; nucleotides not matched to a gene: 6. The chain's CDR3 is CASSRTSGSINEQFF. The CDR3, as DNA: TGTGCCAGCAGCCGTACTAGCGGGAGTATCAATGAGCAGTTCTTC.

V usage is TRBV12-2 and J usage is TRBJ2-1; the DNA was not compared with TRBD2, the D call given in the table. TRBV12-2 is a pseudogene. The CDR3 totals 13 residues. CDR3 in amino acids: CASRPTRGDEQFF. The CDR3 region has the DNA TGTGCAAGTCGACCAACTAGAGGGGATGAGCAGTTCTTC.

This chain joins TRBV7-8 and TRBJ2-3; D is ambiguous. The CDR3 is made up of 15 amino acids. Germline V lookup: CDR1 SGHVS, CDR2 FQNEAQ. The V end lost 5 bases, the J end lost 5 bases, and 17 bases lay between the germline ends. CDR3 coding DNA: TGTGCCAGCAGCCTTGGTCTCATTCAAAAAGATACGCAGTATTTT. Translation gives CASSLGLIQKDTQYF.

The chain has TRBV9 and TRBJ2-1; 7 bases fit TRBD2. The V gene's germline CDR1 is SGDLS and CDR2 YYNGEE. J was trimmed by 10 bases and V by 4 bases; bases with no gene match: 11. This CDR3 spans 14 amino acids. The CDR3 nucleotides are TGTGCCAGCAGCTTCCGGGACTACCTAGGGGAGCAGTTCTTC. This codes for CASSFRDYLGEQFF. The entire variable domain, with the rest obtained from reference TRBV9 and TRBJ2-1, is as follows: DSGVTQTPKHLITATGQRVTLRCSPRSGDLSVYWYQQSLDQGLQFLIQYYNGEERAKGNILERFSAQQFPDLHSELNLSSLELGDSALYFCASSFRDYLGEQFFGPGTRLTVL.

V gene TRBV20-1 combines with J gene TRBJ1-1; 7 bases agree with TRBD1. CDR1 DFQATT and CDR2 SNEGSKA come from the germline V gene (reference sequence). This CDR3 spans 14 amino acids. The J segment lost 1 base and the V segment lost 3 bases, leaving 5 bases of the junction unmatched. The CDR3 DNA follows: TGCAGTGCTAGGGATGACAGGGAGAACACTGAAGCTTTCTTT. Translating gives CSARDDRENTEAFF.

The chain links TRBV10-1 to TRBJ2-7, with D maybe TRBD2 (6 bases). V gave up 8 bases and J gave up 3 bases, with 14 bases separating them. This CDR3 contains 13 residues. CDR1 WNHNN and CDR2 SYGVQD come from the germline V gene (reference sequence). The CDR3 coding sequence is TGCGCCAGCGGACCGGGAGTTGGCTACGAGCAGTACTTC. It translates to CASGPGVGYEQYF.

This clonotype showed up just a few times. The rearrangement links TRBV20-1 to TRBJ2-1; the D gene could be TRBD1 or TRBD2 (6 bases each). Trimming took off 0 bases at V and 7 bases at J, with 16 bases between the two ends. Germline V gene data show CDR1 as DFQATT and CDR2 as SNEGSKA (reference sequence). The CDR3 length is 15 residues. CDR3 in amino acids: CSARDPGAKKNEQFF. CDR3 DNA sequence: TGCAGTGCTAGAGATCCGGGGGCTAAGAAGAATGAGCAGTTCTTC.

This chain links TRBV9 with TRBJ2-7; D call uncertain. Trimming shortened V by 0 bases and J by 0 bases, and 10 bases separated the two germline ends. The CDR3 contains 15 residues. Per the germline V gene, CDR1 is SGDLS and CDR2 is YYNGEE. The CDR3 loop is CASSVGWSSSYEQYF. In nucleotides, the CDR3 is TGTGCCAGCAGCGTAGGGTGGTCCAGCTCCTACGAGCAGTACTTC.

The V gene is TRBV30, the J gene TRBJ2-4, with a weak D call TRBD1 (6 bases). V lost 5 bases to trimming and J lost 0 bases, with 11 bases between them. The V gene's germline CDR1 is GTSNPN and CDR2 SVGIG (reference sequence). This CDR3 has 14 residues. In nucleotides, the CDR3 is TGTGCCTGGCAGACAGGAATAGCCAAAAACATTCAGTACTTC. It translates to CAWQTGIAKNIQYF. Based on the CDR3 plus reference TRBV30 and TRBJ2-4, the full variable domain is SQTIHQWPATLVQPVGSPLSLECTVEGTSNPNLYWYRQAAGRGLQLLFYSVGIGQISSEVPQNLSASRPQDRQFILSSKKLLLSDSGFYLCAWQTGIAKNIQYFGAGTRLSVL.

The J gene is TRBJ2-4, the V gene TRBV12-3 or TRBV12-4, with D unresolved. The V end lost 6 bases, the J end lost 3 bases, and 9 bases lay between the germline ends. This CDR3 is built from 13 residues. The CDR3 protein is CASSRQDKNIQYF. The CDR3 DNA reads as TGTGCCAGCAGCCGGCAGGACAAAAACATTCAGTACTTC.

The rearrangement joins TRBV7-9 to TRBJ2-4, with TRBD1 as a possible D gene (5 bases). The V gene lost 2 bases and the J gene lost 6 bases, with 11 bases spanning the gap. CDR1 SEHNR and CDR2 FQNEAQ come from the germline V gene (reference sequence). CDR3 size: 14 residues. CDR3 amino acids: CASSLRQGANIQYF. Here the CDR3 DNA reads TGTGCCAGCAGCTTACGGCAGGGCGCAAACATTCAGTACTTC.

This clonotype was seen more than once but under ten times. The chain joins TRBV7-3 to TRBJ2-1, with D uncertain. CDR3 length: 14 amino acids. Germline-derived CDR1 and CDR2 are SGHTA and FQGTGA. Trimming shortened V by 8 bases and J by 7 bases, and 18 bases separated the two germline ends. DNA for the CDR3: TGTGCCAGCGCCGCCGGGCTAGGAAGGAATGAGCAGTTCTTC. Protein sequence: CASAAGLGRNEQFF.

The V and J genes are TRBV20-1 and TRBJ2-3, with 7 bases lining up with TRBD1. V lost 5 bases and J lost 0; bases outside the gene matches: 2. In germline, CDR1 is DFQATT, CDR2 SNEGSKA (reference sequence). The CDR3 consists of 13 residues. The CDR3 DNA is TGCAGTGCTGGGACAGCAAGCACAGATACGCAGTATTTT. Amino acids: CSAGTASTDTQYF.

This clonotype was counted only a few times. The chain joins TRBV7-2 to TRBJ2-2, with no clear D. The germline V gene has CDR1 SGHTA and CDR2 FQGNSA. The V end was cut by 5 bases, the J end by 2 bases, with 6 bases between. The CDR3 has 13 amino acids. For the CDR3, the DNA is TGTGCCAGCAGCGGATACAACACCGGGGAGCTGTTTTTT. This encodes CASSGYNTGELFF.

CDR3: CAISPQTGEAFF. The CDR3 region has the DNA TGTGCCATCAGTCCGCAGACAGGGGAAGCTTTCTTT. The chain couples TRBV10-3 to TRBJ1-1, with 7 bases fitting TRBD1. Germline CDR1 ENHRY, CDR2 SYGVKD. This CDR3 has 12 amino acids. The V gene end was trimmed by 5 bases and the J gene end by 8 bases; junction bases not matched to a gene: 5.

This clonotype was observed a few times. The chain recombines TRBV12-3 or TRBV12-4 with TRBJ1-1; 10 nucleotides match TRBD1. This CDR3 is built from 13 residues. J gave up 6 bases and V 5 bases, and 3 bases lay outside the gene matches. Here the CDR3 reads CASSKDRGAEAFF. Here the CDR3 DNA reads TGTGCCAGCAGTAAGGACAGGGGGGCTGAAGCTTTCTTT.

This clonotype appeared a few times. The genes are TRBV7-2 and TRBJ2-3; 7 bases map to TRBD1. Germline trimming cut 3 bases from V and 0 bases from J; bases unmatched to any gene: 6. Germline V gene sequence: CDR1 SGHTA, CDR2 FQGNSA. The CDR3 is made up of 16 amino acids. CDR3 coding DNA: TGTGCCAGCAGCTTTTACGGCAGGGGGAGCACAGATACGCAGTATTTT. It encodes CASSFYGRGSTDTQYF.